The TCR beta chain under discussion was sequenced for a study of PD-1 blockade in mismatch repair-deficient tumors. Study details: Patients had approximately 11 mismatch repair-deficient cancer types and were previously treated and progressing. Study results and caveats: Rapid post-treatment expansion, then contraction, generally preceding radiologic response, marked tumor-resident clones.

With regard to this clone: Its specificity is unknown.

The time point: roughly 9-day in vitro stimulation with candidate neoantigen peptide 5. The TCR-sequenced patients were a few responders to pembrolizumab. Cells were stimulated 10 days with each of roughly seven ELISpot-reactive neoantigens. The CDR3 consists of 16 residues. Germline CDR1 and CDR2: SNHLY and FYNNEI. V shed 6 bases and J 0 bases; nucleotides not matched to a gene: 7. TCRdb keeps only in-frame clones here, not all; method: immunoSEQ multiplex PCR. The sample lists some 16,000 clones; under 90% were seen once. The clonotype originates from an adult with mismatch repair-deficient cancer. The rearrangement links TRBV2 to TRBJ1-5, with 8 bases identical to TRBD1. The starting material was cells cultured in vitro, obtained from a patient treated with pembrolizumab. The CDR3 bases are TGTGCCAGCAGCGGGGGACAGGTATATAGCAATCAGCCCCAGCATTTT. Translating it yields CASSGGQVYSNQPQHF.